What follows describes a single T cell receptor beta chain. TCRbeta library preparation incorporated unique molecular identifiers. One entry per CDR3 protein results from TCRdb running MiXCR on the PCR reads. The repertoire has about 230,000 distinct CDR3 sequences, 7.5% to 10% of them found once; the top ten carry around 5%. This sample was taken from a study of T-cell reconstitution after alpha-beta-depleted transplantation in children. CDR1 and CDR2 (germline): LGHDT, YNNKEL (reference sequence). The CDR3 runs to 16 residues. V lost 3 bases, J lost 9 bases, and 21 bases lay in between. The origin of this receptor is a human donor who donated a stem cell graft to a child with SCID. This specimen consisted of PBMCs from the stem cell graft donor, obtained from the stem cell graft. The chain couples TRBV3-1 to TRBJ2-1; D might be TRBD2 (6 bases). For the CDR3, the DNA is TGTGCCAGCAGCCAGGAAGTGGCGGGGCTCCTAAGTGAGCAGTTCTTC. This sequence encodes CASSQEVAGLLSEQFF.